These 30 T cell receptor beta chains were sequenced from one sample in a study of cytomegalovirus exposure and HLA in healthy donors. PCR involved 60 Vbeta and 13 Jbeta primers. Only in-frame clones appear in the TCRdb table, and some are missing; sequencing was by immunoSEQ multiplex PCR. The sample carries about 98,000 clones, around 70% recorded once. The source material was PBMCs. The receptors derive from a man aged 50 to 60 in good health and CMV-seronegative.

This rearrangement joins TRBV29-1 to TRBJ2-2; weak D call: TRBD1 (6 bases). The CDR3 has 13 amino acids. Germline V lookup: CDR1 SQVTM, CDR2 ANQGSEA. V lost 3 bases and J lost 4, with 9 bases in between. This CDR3 reads CSVDQGPTGELFF. The DNA of the CDR3 is TGCAGCGTTGACCAGGGGCCCACCGGGGAGCTGTTTTTT.

This clone has just a few counts. The chain recombines TRBV6-4 with TRBJ2-2; D gene ambiguous. CDR1 is MRHNA, CDR2 SNTAGT, per germline. This CDR3 has 14 residues. V was clipped by 4 bases and J by 4 bases, with 10 bases between them. The CDR3 reads CASSAAPGTGELFF. In DNA, the CDR3 is TGTGCCAGCAGTGCCGCTCCGGGCACCGGGGAGCTGTTTTTT.

The rearrangement joins TRBV15 to TRBJ1-6; D possibly corresponds to TRBD1 (5 bases). The germline V and J ends were trimmed by 3 bases and 0 bases, with 6 bases remaining between them. The CDR3 totals 15 residues. The germline gives CDR1 LNHNV, CDR2 YYDKDF (reference sequence). CDR3 in amino acids: CATSSGGSYNSPLHF. The DNA of the CDR3 is TGTGCCACCAGCAGCGGGGGCTCCTATAATTCACCCCTCCACTTT. Using reference TRBV15 and TRBJ1-6 for the parts outside the CDR3, the full variable domain is DAMVIQNPRYQVTQFGKPVTLSCSQTLNHNVMYWYQQKSSQAPKLLFHYYDKDFNNEADTPDNFQSRRPNTSFCFLDIRSPGLGDTAMYLCATSSGGSYNSPLHFGNGTRLTVT.

The chain has TRBV2 and TRBJ1-2, with D uncertain. CDR1 and CDR2 from the germline V gene are SNHLY and FYNNEI. Trimming took 9 bases from V and 2 from J, leaving 16 bases between them. The CDR3 spans 14 residues. In nucleotides, the CDR3 is TGTGCCAGTTCGGCGGGCAGGACCAACTATGGCTACACCTTC. It codes for CASSAGRTNYGYTF.

Turning to this clone: Other DNA sequences within the sample encode an identical CDR3. The V call is TRBV10-1, the J call TRBJ1-6, with 7 positions matching TRBD1. The CDR3 has 13 amino acids. Germline V gene data show CDR1 as WNHNN and CDR2 as SYGVQD (reference sequence). V was clipped by 8 bases and J by 8 bases; unmatched bases: 6. The CDR3 loop is CASSDRVDSPLHF. The CDR3 DNA reads as TGCGCCAGCTCCGACAGGGTCGATTCACCCCTCCACTTT.

This clone is a singleton in its sample. The chain employs TRBV28 and TRBJ2-7; D is possibly TRBD2 (7 bases). The CDR3 has 15 residues. Germline-derived CDR1 and CDR2 are MDHEN and SYDVKM. V was shortened by 4 bases and J by 5 bases, with 18 bases between the two germline ends. CDR3 DNA: TGTGCCAGCAGTTCCTATCGCGGGGGCGAGGACGAGCAGTACTTC. As protein: CASSSYRGGEDEQYF. Supplemented by reference TRBV28 and TRBJ2-7, the full variable domain reads DVKVTQSSRYLVKRTGEKVFLECVQDMDHENMFWYRQDPGLGLRLIYFSYDVKMKEKGDIPEGYSVSREKKERFSLILESASTNQTSMYLCASSSYRGGEDEQYFGPGTRLTVT.

This clone turned up a few times. This rearrangement joins TRBV19 to TRBJ2-7; 8 bases fit TRBD2. Germline V gene lookup returns CDR1 LNHDA and CDR2 SQIVND (reference sequence). This CDR3 has 13 amino acids. Trimming took 4 bases from V and 7 from J; bases not matched to a gene: 6. The CDR3, as DNA: TGTGCCAGTAGTAAAGCGGGAGTGTGGGAGCAGTACTTC. Translation: CASSKAGVWEQYF.

The CDR3 region is CASSFEVSYEQYF. The CDR3, as DNA: TGTGCCAGCAGCTTCGAGGTGTCCTACGAGCAGTACTTC. The chain links TRBV5-4 to TRBJ2-7; D not certain. CDR3 length equals 13 residues. V was cut by 2 bases and J by 1 base, with 7 bases left in between. Germline lookup yields CDR1 SGHNT and CDR2 YYREEE (reference sequence).

The V gene is TRBV10-1, the J gene TRBJ1-1; no definite D call. The germline V gene has CDR1 WNHNN and CDR2 SYGVQD (reference sequence). The CDR3 totals 13 residues. V was pared by 0 bases and J by 11 bases, with 13 bases between. Here the CDR3 reads CASSESFAATAFF. For the CDR3, the DNA is TGCGCCAGCAGTGAGTCGTTTGCGGCGACGGCTTTCTTT.

The chain has TRBV11-3 and TRBJ2-1; D remains unclear. CDR3 length: 13 amino acids. Germline CDR1 SGHNT, CDR2 YENEEA. V lost 0 bases and J 4 bases, leaving 4 bases between the germline ends. The CDR3 DNA sequence: TGTGCCAGCAGCTTAGATGAGTACAATGAGCAGTTCTTC. Residues: CASSLDEYNEQFF.

The chain has TRBV19 and TRBJ2-7; tentative D call: TRBD2 (6 bases). Trimming pared 11 bases from V and 2 bases from J, leaving 16 bases between. Germline V CDR1 and CDR2: LNHDA, SQIVND (reference sequence). The CDR3 runs 13 residues. This CDR3 is CAASPGGAYEQYF. The CDR3 nucleotides read TGTGCCGCGAGCCCCGGGGGTGCCTACGAGCAGTACTTC.

This chain joins TRBV10-2 and TRBJ2-7; possibly TRBD1 for D (5 bases). The ends were cut back, 1 base at V and 2 bases at J, with 12 bases in the middle. Germline CDR1 reads WSHSY; CDR2 reads SAAADI. This CDR3 is built from 15 residues. The CDR3 DNA sequence: TGCGCCAGCAGTGAGTGGTTACAGGTAACCTACGAGCAGTACTTC. Translation: CASSEWLQVTYEQYF.

For this clone: An end of the junction does not agree with germline; a read error may underlie this. The chain couples TRBV7-7 to TRBJ2-5; 9 positions match TRBD2. The CDR3 is 15 amino acids. CDR1 and CDR2 from the germline V gene are SSHAT and FNYEAQ (reference sequence). This chain's CDR3 is CASSPGTSRQETQYF. CDR3 bases: TGTGCTAGCAGCCCCGGGACTAGCAGACAAGAGACCCAGTACTTC.

The chain employs TRBV2 and TRBJ2-7, with 7 bases aligning to TRBD2. The CDR3 consists of 15 residues. Germline CDR1 SNHLY, CDR2 FYNNEI. V was clipped by 4 bases and J by 4 bases; unmatched bases: 10. The CDR3 spells CASSGGAGTKYEQYF. CDR3 DNA sequence: TGTGCCAGCAGTGGAGGGGCGGGGACTAAATACGAGCAGTACTTC.

J is TRBJ2-1 and V is TRBV4-3; D is possibly TRBD2 (5 bases). The CDR3 is 18 amino acids. The V gene lost 0 bases and the J gene lost 0 bases, with 15 bases spanning the gap. Germline V gene sequence: CDR1 LGHNA, CDR2 YSLEER. The CDR3: CASSQDISDWSSYNEQFF. DNA for the CDR3: TGCGCCAGCAGCCAAGACATCTCGGACTGGAGCTCCTACAATGAGCAGTTCTTC.

V usage is TRBV2 and J usage is TRBJ1-5, with D perhaps TRBD1 (6 bases). The germline gives CDR1 SNHLY, CDR2 FYNNEI. The V and J ends lost 10 bases and 2 bases respectively, with 12 bases between them. The CDR3 length is 13 residues. The CDR3 nucleotides are TGTGCCACCAGGGGACACGGCAATCAGCCCCAGCATTTT. This gives the protein CATRGHGNQPQHF. Based on the CDR3 plus reference TRBV2 and TRBJ1-5, the full variable domain is EPEVTQTPSHQVTQMGQEVILRCVPISNHLYFYWYRQILGQKVEFLVSFYNNEISEKSEIFDDQFSVERPDGSNFTLKIRSTKLEDSAMYFCATRGHGNQPQHFGDGTRLSIL.

A few counts support this clone. The chain combines TRBV21-1 with TRBJ1-2. TRBV21-1 has pseudogene status. There are 16 residues in the CDR3. DNA of the CDR3: TGTGCCAGCAGCAAAGCCCCTAGGGGAGGGAAGGATGGCTACACCTTC. This gives the protein CASSKAPRGGKDGYTF.

Only one count was recorded for this clone. This chain joins TRBV30 and TRBJ1-6, with TRBD1 matching 9 bases. Trimming at V came to 4 bases and at J to 1 base, leaving 8 bases not matched to a gene. Germline loops: CDR1 GTSNPN, CDR2 SVGIG (reference sequence). CDR3 length: 17 amino acids. DNA of the CDR3: TGTGCCTGGAAAGCTCGGACAGGGGATTCCTATAATTCACCCCTCCACTTT. It translates to CAWKARTGDSYNSPLHF.

This clone showed up just once. The chain has TRBV14 and TRBJ2-1; TRBD2 matches 10 bases. Unmatched junction bases numbered 7, after V lost 4 bases and J lost 7 bases. Germline values: CDR1 SGHDN, CDR2 FVKESK. The CDR3 consists of 15 residues. As DNA, the CDR3 is TGTGCCAGCAGCCGAGCGGGGGGGCCCGTTAATGAGCAGTTCTTC. Its protein is CASSRAGGPVNEQFF.

The genes are TRBV7-6 and TRBJ2-7, with 10 bases lining up with TRBD2. V lost 5 bases, J lost 5 bases, and 6 bases stayed unmatched. Per the germline V gene, CDR1 is SGHVS and CDR2 is FNYEAQ. This CDR3 region has 14 residues. The CDR3 loop reads CASSTTSGKDEQYF. As DNA, the CDR3 is TGTGCCAGCAGCACAACTAGCGGGAAGGACGAGCAGTACTTC.

V usage is TRBV4-2 and J usage is TRBJ2-1, with 8 bases aligning to TRBD2. The CDR3 is made up of 16 amino acids. Unmatched junction bases numbered 12, after V lost 4 bases and J lost 7 bases. Germline V lookup: CDR1 LGHNA, CDR2 YNFKEQ. CDR3 sequence (DNA): TGTGCCAGCAGCCTGAACCCAGCGGGAGCGTCGAATGAGCAGTTCTTC. This sequence encodes CASSLNPAGASNEQFF.

V and J are TRBV6-5 and TRBJ2-1; 14 bases align to TRBD2. In germline, CDR1 is MNHEY, CDR2 SVGAGI. Unmatched junction bases numbered 4, after V lost 4 bases and J lost 8 bases. This CDR3 is built from 15 residues. Here the CDR3 reads CASSSGLAGGHEQFF. In DNA, the CDR3 is TGTGCCAGCAGTTCCGGACTAGCGGGAGGACATGAGCAGTTCTTC.

V and J are TRBV19 and TRBJ1-1; the match to TRBD1 covers 7 bases. Germline CDR1 reads LNHDA; CDR2 reads SQIVND (reference sequence). Trimming removed 1 base from V and 5 bases from J; junction bases left unmatched: 4. This CDR3 contains 14 residues. DNA of the CDR3: TGTGCCAGTAGTATAGGACAGGGCTGGACTGAAGCTTTCTTT. Translating it yields CASSIGQGWTEAFF.

The CDR3 is CAITESVTSTDTQYF. In DNA, the CDR3 is TGTGCCATCACGGAATCGGTGACTAGCACAGATACGCAGTATTTT. The rearrangement links TRBV10-3 to TRBJ2-3; D not certain. The CDR3 covers 15 residues. V was pared by 7 bases and J by 0 bases, with 14 bases between. Germline V CDR1 and CDR2: ENHRY, SYGVKD.

The chain carries TRBV5-5 and TRBJ2-7; D gene unclear. Germline loops: CDR1 SGHKS, CDR2 YYEKEE (reference sequence). This CDR3 comprises 11 residues. The V end lost 0 bases, the J end lost 5 bases, and 3 bases lay between the germline ends. The CDR3 sequence is CASSLVDEQYF. The CDR3 nucleotides are TGTGCCAGCAGCTTGGTCGACGAGCAGTACTTC.

The gene calls are TRBV14 and TRBJ2-5, with D possibly being TRBD2 (6 bases). The J call is uncertain, as TRBJ2-7 better fits the DNA end. Per the germline V gene, CDR1 is SGHDN and CDR2 is FVKESK. The CDR3 has 16 residues. Here the CDR3 DNA reads TGTGCCAGCAGCCAAGAAGTGGGGACTGAAGACTACGAGCAGTACTTC. Translating gives CASSQEVGTEDYEQYF.

The chain carries TRBV2 and TRBJ2-1; D might be TRBD2 (5 bases). Germline V CDR1 and CDR2: SNHLY, FYNNEI. This CDR3 spans 19 amino acids. V was trimmed by 2 bases and J by 6 bases, leaving 26 bases between them. Here the CDR3 DNA reads TGTGCCAGCAGTGAACTTCAGCTTCGGGTTGAAGGACTCGCCAATGAGCAGTTCTTC. Residues: CASSELQLRVEGLANEQFF.

V usage is TRBV5-1 and J usage is TRBJ2-3, with D unresolved. Trimming pared 2 bases from V and 2 bases from J, leaving 15 bases between. CDR3 size: 16 residues. Per the germline V gene, CDR1 is SGHRS and CDR2 is YFSETQ. The DNA for the CDR3 is TGCGCCAGCAGCTTAAACCAACAATATTACACAGATACGCAGTATTTT. This sequence encodes CASSLNQQYYTDTQYF.

This chain joins TRBV13 and TRBJ2-5; 13 nucleotides line up with TRBD2. Per germline, CDR1 PRHDT and CDR2 FYEKMQ (reference sequence). The V segment lost 2 bases and the J segment 2 bases; nucleotides outside the gene matches: 11. This CDR3 comprises 19 residues. CDR3 bases: TGTGCCAGCAGCTTATTTCCGGGACTAGCGGGAAAGGATCAAGAGACCCAGTACTTC. This gives the protein CASSLFPGLAGKDQETQYF.

The V and J genes are TRBV2 and TRBJ1-6, with unresolved D. V lost 6 bases and J lost 7, with 16 bases in between. This CDR3 is built from 15 residues. CDR1 is SNHLY and CDR2 is FYNNEI in the germline V gene. The CDR3 loop reads CASSAQGVKNSPLHF. The DNA of the CDR3 is TGTGCCAGCAGCGCCCAAGGAGTGAAGAATTCACCCCTCCACTTT.